Each of the 24 T cell receptor beta chains below was sequenced from the same sample in a study of early T cells in non-severe SARS-CoV-2 infection. TCRdb re-derived calls from the 5' RACE reads in MiXCR, one entry per CDR3 protein. The sample has roughly 32,000 distinct CDR3 sequences, roughly 6.6% seen once. Sequencing was carried out using whole blood. The receptor source for this set is an adult who was a healthcare worker with PCR-confirmed SARS-CoV-2 infection or an uninfected control (not recorded which).

This clonotype was recorded many times. The chain recombines TRBV20-1 with TRBJ2-2; possibly TRBD1 for D (6 bases). Looked up from germline, CDR1 is DFQATT and CDR2 is SNEGSKA (reference sequence). Trimming took 5 bases from V and 2 from J, leaving 15 bases between them. This CDR3 contains 15 residues. The CDR3 loop reads CSALNRVVNTGELFF. The CDR3 DNA reads as TGCAGTGCTTTAAACAGGGTAGTAAACACCGGGGAGCTGTTTTTT.

This clonotype came up many times. V usage is TRBV3-1 and J usage is TRBJ2-1, with 11 bases lining up with TRBD2. V was pared by 0 bases and J by 4 bases, with 8 bases of the junction left unmatched. Germline V CDR1 and CDR2: LGHDT, YNNKEL (reference sequence). There are 18 residues in the CDR3. In DNA form, the CDR3 reads TGTGCCAGCAGCCAAGATCAGACCGGGACTAGCGGTTACAATGAGCAGTTCTTC. This codes for CASSQDQTGTSGYNEQFF.

Here the CDR3 DNA reads TGTGCCAGCAGTGGGGGGACTAGCAACCTGCTGACAGATACGCAGTATTTT. Its protein product is CASSGGTSNLLTDTQYF. The chain recombines TRBV6-6 with TRBJ2-3; 9 bases are shared with TRBD2. Losses at the gene ends were 5 bases for V and 3 bases for J; bases not matched to a gene: 12. The CDR3 sequence is 17 residues long. Germline V gives CDR1 MNHNY, CDR2 SVGAGI (reference sequence).

This clonotype was seen ten or more times. This chain connects TRBV5-4 to TRBJ2-1; TRBD2 agrees at 8 bases. This CDR3 is built from 17 residues. With V trimmed by 4 bases and J by 1 base, 10 bases remained unmatched. Germline V gene lookup returns CDR1 SGHNT and CDR2 YYREEE (reference sequence). CDR3: CASSPGSGLASYNEQFF. The CDR3 bases are TGTGCCAGCAGCCCCGGTAGTGGACTAGCATCCTACAATGAGCAGTTCTTC.

This clonotype appeared many times. The J gene is TRBJ2-3, the V gene TRBV7-9, with TRBD2 matching 8 bases. The V gene end was trimmed by 4 bases and the J gene end by 2 bases; junction bases not matched to a gene: 5. CDR3 size: 15 residues. In germline, CDR1 is SEHNR, CDR2 FQNEAQ (reference sequence). The CDR3 coding sequence is TGTGCCAGCAGCTCCACTAGCGGAAACACAGATACGCAGTATTTT. It specifies CASSSTSGNTDTQYF.

This clonotype was recorded at least ten times. The chain combines TRBV7-2 with TRBJ2-5, with 9 nucleotides matching TRBD2. CDR3 size: 16 residues. V gave up 1 base and J gave up 2 bases; unmatched junction bases: 5. Germline V lookup: CDR1 SGHTA, CDR2 FQGNSA. This CDR3 is CASSLVGGGVQETQYF. For the CDR3, the DNA is TGTGCCAGCAGCTTAGTAGGCGGGGGGGTACAAGAGACCCAGTACTTC.

This clonotype has ten or more counts. The chain employs TRBV7-2 and TRBJ2-2; 12 bases agree with TRBD2. CDR3 size: 19 residues. Losses at the gene ends were 1 base for V and 1 base for J; bases not matched to a gene: 7. Germline CDR1 and CDR2: SGHTA and FQGNSA. CDR3 protein: CASSLVTGLAGRNTGELFF. In DNA, the CDR3 is TGTGCCAGCAGCTTAGTGACGGGACTAGCGGGCAGGAACACCGGGGAGCTGTTTTTT.

This rearrangement joins TRBV6-2 or TRBV6-3 to TRBJ2-4, with unresolved D. The germline gives CDR1 MNHEY, CDR2 SVGEGT. There are 14 residues in the CDR3. Trimming left V 2 bases short and J 7 bases short, with 12 bases between. The CDR3 sequence: CASSYSRIRNIQYF. In DNA form, the CDR3 reads TGTGCCAGCAGTTACAGTCGAATTAGGAACATTCAGTACTTC.

This clonotype was counted ten times or more. The chain uses TRBV10-3 and TRBJ2-5, with 9 nucleotides matching TRBD2. From germline, CDR1 is ENHRY and CDR2 SYGVKD. CDR3 length equals 13 residues. Unmatched junction bases numbered 1, after V lost 5 bases and J lost 3 bases. The CDR3 loop is CAISLAGEETQYF. The CDR3 nucleotides are TGTGCCATCAGTTTAGCGGGGGAAGAGACCCAGTACTTC.

This clonotype was detected many times. The chain carries TRBV5-6 and TRBJ2-7, with TRBD2 matching over 7 bases. The CDR3 length is 14 residues. With 1 base clipped from V and 4 bases from J, the junction kept 5 bases outside the gene matches. Germline V gives CDR1 SGHDT, CDR2 YYEEEE. The CDR3 nucleotides read TGTGCCAGCAGCTTGTACGAGCGGGATTACGAGCAGTACTTC. This codes for CASSLYERDYEQYF.

This clonotype has a count of ten or more. This chain uses TRBV7-2 with TRBJ2-5; 10 nucleotides agree with TRBD2. CDR1 and CDR2 (germline): SGHTA, FQGNSA. The CDR3 spans 15 residues. Trimming removed 8 bases from V and 1 base from J; junction bases left unmatched: 7. The CDR3 here is CASLIAGGFQETQYF. The CDR3 DNA follows: TGTGCCAGCCTTATAGCGGGGGGATTCCAAGAGACCCAGTACTTC. The variable domain in full, with the rest retrieved from reference TRBV7-2 and TRBJ2-5, is GAGVSQSPSNKVTEKGKDVELRCDPISGHTALYWYRQSLGQGLEFLIYFQGNSAPDKSGLPSDRFSAERTGGSVSTLTIQRTQQEDSAVYLCASLIAGGFQETQYFGPGTRLLVL.

This clonotype was picked up a small number of times. The chain carries TRBV30 and TRBJ2-1; D is uncertain. The ends were cut back, 2 bases at V and 4 bases at J, with 9 bases in the middle. This CDR3 has 13 amino acids. Germline assignment: CDR1 GTSNPN and CDR2 SVGIG (reference sequence). The CDR3: CAWSTTEYNEQFF. DNA for the CDR3: TGTGCCTGGAGTACGACTGAATACAATGAGCAGTTCTTC.

There are many counts of this clonotype. The chain uses TRBV27 and TRBJ1-2; D unresolved. Germline CDR1 and CDR2: MNHEY and SMNVEV (reference sequence). Between the trimmed V and J ends, which lost 4 bases and 0 bases, there was a span of 12 bases. This CDR3 spans 15 amino acids. In nucleotides, the CDR3 is TGTGCCAGCAGTTGGTCGGCAGGAGCTAACTATGGCTACACCTTC. Its translation is CASSWSAGANYGYTF.

At least ten counts were recorded for this clonotype. This rearrangement joins TRBV7-3 to TRBJ1-1; no reliable D call. The germline V gene encodes CDR1 SGHTA and CDR2 FQGTGA. This CDR3 has 13 amino acids. Trimming left V 6 bases short and J 1 base short, with 9 bases between. CDR3 sequence (DNA): TGTGCCAGCAGATTAGGGTGGAACACTGAAGCTTTCTTT. Protein product: CASRLGWNTEAFF. Based on the CDR3 plus reference TRBV7-3 and TRBJ1-1, the full variable domain is GAGVSQTPSNKVTEKGKYVELRCDPISGHTALYWYRQSLGQGPEFLIYFQGTGAADDSGLPNDRFFAVRPEGSVSTLKIQRTERGDSAVYLCASRLGWNTEAFFGQGTRLTVV.

This clonotype came up many times. J is TRBJ2-7 and V is TRBV7-6; 7 nucleotides align to TRBD1. CDR3 size: 14 residues. From germline, CDR1 is SGHVS and CDR2 FNYEAQ. V shed 2 bases, J shed 6 bases, and the junction held 7 bases outside the gene matches. In nucleotides, the CDR3 is TGTGCCAGCAGCTTATTCTCCGACAGGGTCGAGCAGTACTTC. Translated, it gives CASSLFSDRVEQYF. Together with reference TRBV7-6 and TRBJ2-7, the CDR3 gives the full variable domain: GAGVSQSPRYKVTKRGQDVALRCDPISGHVSLYWYRQALGQGPEFLTYFNYEAQQDKSGLPNDRFSAERPEGSISTLTIQRTEQRDSAMYRCASSLFSDRVEQYFGPGTRLTVT.

Ten or more counts support this clonotype. This chain joins TRBV12-3 or TRBV12-4 and TRBJ1-1; 7 bases agree with TRBD1. This CDR3 contains 14 residues. After removal of 3 bases from V and 2 bases from J, the junction contained 3 bases not matched to a gene. CDR3 loop: CASSFRGGNTEAFF. The CDR3, as DNA: TGTGCCAGCAGTTTCAGGGGGGGCAACACTGAAGCTTTCTTT.

This clonotype was detected many times. The rearrangement uses TRBV20-1 and TRBJ2-3; the D is unclear. The CDR3 totals 14 residues. Germline CDR1 is DFQATT and CDR2 is SNEGSKA (reference sequence). CDR3: CSAVLGSSTDTQYF. Here the CDR3 DNA reads TGCAGCGCCGTGCTAGGATCTAGCACAGATACGCAGTATTTT.

This clonotype has a count of ten or more. The chain is built from TRBV12-3 or TRBV12-4 and TRBJ1-5; the D is unclear. Trimming shortened V by 3 bases and J by 2 bases, and 2 bases separated the two germline ends. The CDR3 sequence is 12 residues long. CDR3 protein: CASSFGNQPQHF. The CDR3 DNA sequence: TGTGCCAGCAGTTTCGGCAATCAGCCCCAGCATTTT.

The chain uses TRBV27 and TRBJ2-7; perhaps TRBD1 as D (6 bases). Trimming stripped 4 bases from V and 5 bases from J, with 18 bases between. There are 15 residues in the CDR3. CDR1 and CDR2 (germline): MNHEY, SMNVEV (reference sequence). The CDR3 protein is CASSSPTTGPHEQYF. Written as DNA, the CDR3 is TGTGCCAGCAGTTCCCCTACTACAGGGCCCCACGAGCAGTACTTC.

The sample holds many counts of this clonotype. This chain uses TRBV5-1 with TRBJ2-2; 7 bases are shared with TRBD2. J lost 1 base, V lost 0 bases, and 3 bases had no gene match. Germline-derived CDR1 and CDR2 are SGHRS and YFSETQ. This CDR3 region has 16 residues. CDR3 region: CASSLAVAGNTGELFF. The DNA for the CDR3 is TGCGCCAGCAGCTTGGCGGTAGCGGGGAACACCGGGGAGCTGTTTTTT. The whole variable domain, filled in from reference TRBV5-1 and TRBJ2-2, reads KAGVTQTPRYLIKTRGQQVTLSCSPISGHRSVSWYQQTPGQGLQFLFEYFSETQRNKGNFPGRFSGRQFSNSRSEMNVSTLELGDSALYLCASSLAVAGNTGELFFGEGSRLTVL.

This clonotype was seen at least ten times. V gene TRBV3-1 combines with J gene TRBJ1-2; D unclear. Deletions cut 0 bases from V and 5 bases from J, with 16 bases between. This CDR3 comprises 16 residues. Germline CDR1 is LGHDT and CDR2 is YNNKEL (reference sequence). DNA for the CDR3: TGTGCCAGCAGCCAAGATCCCCTCTCCCAGACTTATGGCTACACCTTC. It is translated as CASSQDPLSQTYGYTF.

CDR3 in DNA: TGTGCCAGCAGCTCCGCAGGGGTTAAAGCTAATGAAAAACTGTTTTTT. Protein: CASSSAGVKANEKLFF. V gene TRBV13 combines with J gene TRBJ1-4; D is possibly TRBD1 (6 bases). There are 16 residues in the CDR3. Germline V gene lookup returns CDR1 PRHDT and CDR2 FYEKMQ (reference sequence). The V end lost 4 bases, the J end lost 3 bases, and 15 bases lay between the germline ends.

The sample holds many counts of this clonotype. The rearrangement links TRBV2 to TRBJ1-5; TRBD1 matches 8 bases. This CDR3 contains 15 residues. Trimming took 6 bases from V and 2 from J; bases not matched to a gene: 6. Germline V gene data show CDR1 as SNHLY and CDR2 as FYNNEI. The CDR3 spells CASRSQGAGNQPQHF. CDR3 DNA: TGTGCCAGCAGGAGTCAGGGGGCTGGCAATCAGCCCCAGCATTTT.

This clonotype has a count of ten or more. The V and J genes are TRBV7-6 and TRBJ1-2; weak D call: TRBD1 (6 bases). Trimming removed 6 bases at V and 4 bases at J, with 12 bases between. This CDR3 is 13 amino acids long. The V gene's germline CDR1 is SGHVS and CDR2 FNYEAQ. The CDR3 protein is CASSLPQGYGYTF. The DNA for the CDR3 is TGTGCCAGCAGTCTCCCACAGGGCTATGGCTACACCTTC.